This TCR beta chain comes out of a study of type 1 regulatory T cells. Whole-study context: T-allo10 is a Tr1-enriched, alloantigen-specific CD4 T cell product made in vitro. Regarding the study as a whole: Tr1 cells had a more restricted TCR repertoire than non-Tr1 cells.

TCRdb used MiXCR to reprocess the reads, holding one entry per CDR3 protein. The profile shows thousands of distinct CDR3 sequences, around a third of them singletons. By share of the sample, this clonotype is large (0.1 to 1%). As yet, its antigen is unknown. Germline CDR1 LGHNA, CDR2 YNFKEQ. This CDR3 is built from 14 residues. The V and J ends lost 1 base and 5 bases respectively, with 11 bases between them. Sequencing was done on a sample of cultured type 1 regulatory T (Tr1) cells, either the whole culture or a sorted fraction (not recorded which). This receptor was identified in a human donor in good health. J is TRBJ2-5 and V is TRBV4-2; D is perhaps TRBD1 (5 bases). The CDR3 here is CASSQAQGRETQYF. The CDR3 nucleotides read TGTGCCAGCAGCCAAGCCCAGGGAAGGGAGACCCAGTACTTC.